The text below deals with one T cell receptor (beta chain). In the authors' workflow: Researchers report that nucleated cell counts were estimated from reference gene primer amplification. TCRdb keeps only in-frame clones here, not all; method: immunoSEQ multiplex PCR. V and J calls and clone size follow that table, whereas D and trimming were derived from the DNA. Of about half a million clones in the sample, 80% to 90% were seen once. This entry belongs to a study of blood T cell repertoires in COVID-19. Study-wide context: Both acute and convalescent COVID-19 samples were obtained from the United States, Italy and Spain.

In germline, CDR1 is SQVTM, CDR2 ANQGSEA. Between the trimmed V and J ends, which lost 4 bases and 6 bases, there was a span of 12 bases. The CDR3 contains 12 residues. The chain recombines TRBV29-1 with TRBJ1-2; D remains ambiguous. The sequence was collected from a human donor in a cohort sampled during active COVID-19. Sequencing was carried out using peripheral blood. The DNA for the CDR3 is TGCAGCGTTGCGTCGGAGCTTCATGGCTACACCTTC. It is translated as CSVASELHGYTF. The full variable domain, rest sourced from reference TRBV29-1 and TRBJ1-2, is SAVISQKPSRDICQRGTSLTIQCQVDSQVTMMFWYRQQPGQSLTLIATANQGSEATYESGFVIDKFPISRPNLTFSTLTVSNMSPEDSSIYLCSVASELHGYTFGSGTRLTVV.